Following are 24 T cell receptor beta chains from one sample sequenced in a study of T cell repertoires in cytomegalovirus infection. MiXCR was run by TCRdb on the reads, yielding one entry per CDR3 protein. Of 360,000 or so distinct CDR3 sequences detected, roughly 34% appear once; the ten largest clones hold less than 15%. Their cognate antigens are unknown. The input for sequencing was cultured PBMCs, taken from culture after CMV antigen stimulation. The receptors were gathered from a human donor in good health (CMV status not recorded). Some clones in this sample may be carry-over from other donors' samples.

V usage is TRBV20-1 and J usage is TRBJ1-1; the D is unclear. Trimming shortened V by 3 bases and J by 7 bases, and 9 bases separated the two germline ends. Germline CDR1 is DFQATT and CDR2 is SNEGSKA (reference sequence). The CDR3 totals 11 residues. CDR3 DNA sequence: TGCAGTGCTAGTTTTCCGGGTGAAGCTTTCTTT. Translation: CSASFPGEAFF.

This clonotype was seen more than once but under ten times. The V call is TRBV7-9, the J call TRBJ2-5, with D perhaps matching TRBD1 (6 bases). Deletions cut 5 bases from V and 4 bases from J, with 14 bases between. The CDR3 loop spans 14 amino acids. Germline CDR1 and CDR2: SEHNR and FQNEAQ (reference sequence). CDR3 sequence: CASSKDSSRETQYF. In DNA, the CDR3 is TGTGCCAGCAGCAAGGACAGCTCCCGAGAGACCCAGTACTTC.

The V gene is TRBV15, the J gene TRBJ2-2; D is undetermined. The CDR3 runs to 13 residues. Germline CDR1 LNHNV, CDR2 YYDKDF (reference sequence). Deletions cut 1 base from V and 5 bases from J, with 5 bases between. CDR3 loop: CATSRGGTGELFF. For the CDR3, the DNA is TGTGCCACCAGCAGAGGGGGTACCGGGGAGCTGTTTTTT.

V usage is TRBV28 and J usage is TRBJ2-5; 7 positions agree with TRBD1. There are 15 residues in the CDR3. Germline CDR1 and CDR2: MDHEN and SYDVKM. The junction had 14 bases not matched to a gene; V was cut back by 6 bases and J by 7 bases. CDR3 nucleotide sequence: TGTGCCAGCAGAGAACTAGGGGGACAGCCTTTGACCCAGTACTTC. As protein: CASRELGGQPLTQYF.

The V gene is TRBV28, the J gene TRBJ1-1, with D unresolved. Trimming shortened V by 8 bases and J by 1 base, and 14 bases separated the two germline ends. Per the germline V gene, CDR1 is MDHEN and CDR2 is SYDVKM. The CDR3 has 14 amino acids. The CDR3 DNA reads as TGTGCCAGCTTGGGTTGGGGTGGGAACACTGAAGCTTTCTTT. Amino acids: CASLGWGGNTEAFF.

The V gene is TRBV20-1, the J gene TRBJ1-1, with D hard to call. The CDR3 extends over 14 amino acids. Trimming stripped 6 bases from V and 1 base from J, with 15 bases between. The germline CDR1 and CDR2 sequences are DFQATT and SNEGSKA (reference sequence). In DNA, the CDR3 is TGCAGTGCCGCCGAGGGTCGGAGGAACACTGAAGCTTTCTTT. Protein: CSAAEGRRNTEAFF.

In its sample, this clonotype was seen a few times. The J gene is TRBJ2-1, the V gene TRBV12-3 or TRBV12-4; 9 bases fit TRBD2. This CDR3 is 17 amino acids long. The ends lost 5 bases at V and 3 bases at J; junction bases unmatched: 11. The CDR3 nucleotides read TGTGCCAGCAGTCTCCCGGCTAGCGGGACAAGCTACAATGAGCAGTTCTTC. The encoded protein is CASSLPASGTSYNEQFF.

The chain has TRBV6-1 and TRBJ2-5, with 8 bases lining up with TRBD2. Germline CDR1 MNHNS, CDR2 SASEGT. The CDR3 is made up of 17 amino acids. Trimming cost V 5 bases and J 1 base; bases outside gene matches: 12. The DNA for the CDR3 is TGTGCCAGCAGTCCTTTCGGGCGAGCGGGAGTCCAAGAGACCCAGTACTTC. It is translated as CASSPFGRAGVQETQYF.

The rearrangement uses TRBV6-2 or TRBV6-3 and TRBJ2-5; D not resolved. This CDR3 is built from 11 residues. V was pared by 6 bases and J by 4 bases, with 6 bases between. From germline, CDR1 is MNHEY and CDR2 SVGEGT. The DNA of the CDR3 is TGTGCCAGCAGAGAGGTAGAGACCCAGTACTTC. The encoded protein is CASREVETQYF.

This clonotype showed up just a few times. This CDR3 reads CASSIGGRGRIQPQHF. The CDR3 coding sequence is TGTGCCAGTAGTATAGGGGGCAGGGGGCGAATTCAGCCCCAGCATTTT. The genes are TRBV19 and TRBJ1-5; 8 bases match TRBD1. Germline V gives CDR1 LNHDA, CDR2 SQIVND (reference sequence). The CDR3 runs to 16 residues. Trimming removed 1 base from V and 6 bases from J; junction bases left unmatched: 8.

This clonotype has at least ten counts. The rearrangement links TRBV6-5 to TRBJ1-4; 7 bases are a match to TRBD1. CDR3 length: 18 residues. Trimming removed 0 bases from V and 8 bases from J; junction bases left unmatched: 15. Per the germline V gene, CDR1 is MNHEY and CDR2 is SVGAGI. The DNA of the CDR3 is TGTGCCAGCAGTTACTCGATAATTGGAGGCAGGGGGTCCGAAAAACTGTTTTTT. Protein: CASSYSIIGGRGSEKLFF.

The chain links TRBV6-1 to TRBJ1-1, with D possibly TRBD1 on 5 matching bases. V lost 3 bases to trimming and J lost 4 bases, with 12 bases between them. The CDR3 is 14 residues long. Germline assignment: CDR1 MNHNS and CDR2 SASEGT. CDR3 in DNA: TGTGCCAGCAGTGAGAGGAGGGGTGCCACTGAAGCTTTCTTT. Encoded protein: CASSERRGATEAFF.

The rearrangement links TRBV18 to TRBJ2-5; D remains ambiguous. V lost 6 bases, J lost 0 bases, and 2 bases lay in between. The CDR3 is made up of 11 amino acids. Germline V CDR1 and CDR2: KGHSH, LQKENI. The CDR3 region is CASSNQETQYF. CDR3 DNA sequence: TGTGCCAGCTCGAACCAAGAGACCCAGTACTTC.

The genes are TRBV19 and TRBJ2-3, with TRBD2 matching over 10 bases. CDR1 and CDR2 (germline): LNHDA, SQIVND (reference sequence). This CDR3 is 16 amino acids long. The J segment lost 4 bases and the V segment lost 6 bases, leaving 10 bases of the junction unmatched. The CDR3 here is CASSIQAGGLSDTQYF. The CDR3, as DNA: TGTGCCAGTAGCATCCAAGCGGGAGGGCTCTCAGATACGCAGTATTTT.

The chain carries TRBV19 and TRBJ2-1; D is undetermined. This CDR3 is 13 amino acids long. V dropped 7 bases and J dropped 0 bases, with 7 bases sitting between them. Germline CDR1 and CDR2: LNHDA and SQIVND (reference sequence). CDR3 protein: CASKESSYNEQFF. CDR3 DNA sequence: TGTGCCAGTAAGGAGAGCTCCTACAATGAGCAGTTCTTC.

The chain links TRBV20-1 to TRBJ2-7; 9 bases match TRBD2. The V gene's germline CDR1 is DFQATT and CDR2 SNEGSKA (reference sequence). V shed 6 bases, J shed 5 bases, and the junction held 8 bases outside the gene matches. The CDR3 loop spans 13 amino acids. The CDR3 DNA sequence: TGCAGTGCCAAGACTGGGACTAGCAACGAGCAGTACTTC. It encodes CSAKTGTSNEQYF.

Many counts were recorded for this clonotype. The chain uses TRBV7-2 and TRBJ2-1, with 8 bases lining up with TRBD2. V was pared by 4 bases and J by 10 bases, with 9 bases of the junction left unmatched. The CDR3 runs 14 residues. Looked up from germline, CDR1 is SGHTA and CDR2 is FQGNSA. The CDR3 here is CASSWRVLAGEQFF. CDR3 bases: TGTGCCAGCAGCTGGAGAGTCTTAGCGGGGGAGCAGTTCTTC. Full variable domain (rest looked up from reference TRBV7-2 and TRBJ2-1): GAGVSQSPSNKVTEKGKDVELRCDPISGHTALYWYRQSLGQGLEFLIYFQGNSAPDKSGLPSDRFSAERTGGSVSTLTIQRTQQEDSAVYLCASSWRVLAGEQFFGPGTRLTVL.

The gene calls are TRBV6-2 or TRBV6-3 and TRBJ2-5; D assignment may be TRBD1 or TRBD2 (5 bases each). V lost 2 bases and J lost 3, with 16 bases in between. Germline CDR1 and CDR2: MNHEY and SVGEGT. The CDR3 is 16 amino acids. The CDR3 loop reads CASSYPEPGPEETQYF. DNA for the CDR3: TGTGCCAGCAGTTACCCGGAGCCGGGACCCGAAGAGACCCAGTACTTC.

Ten or more counts support this clonotype. V and J are TRBV4-3 and TRBJ2-6; perhaps D is TRBD1 or TRBD2 (5 bases each). CDR3 length equals 18 residues. Per germline, CDR1 LGHNA and CDR2 YSLEER. V was shortened by 0 bases and J by 0 bases, with 12 bases between the two germline ends. The CDR3 spells CASSQEGTASSGANVLTF. CDR3 nucleotide sequence: TGCGCCAGCAGCCAAGAGGGGACGGCAAGCTCTGGGGCCAACGTCCTGACTTTC.

This clonotype turned up a few times. The rearrangement joins TRBV7-2 to TRBJ2-7; TRBD2 matches 8 bases. This CDR3 is 14 amino acids long. The J segment lost 6 bases and the V segment lost 5 bases, leaving 9 bases of the junction unmatched. Germline CDR1 is SGHTA and CDR2 is FQGNSA. CDR3 amino acids: CASSPGTSSGEQYV. The CDR3 coding sequence is TGTGCCAGCAGCCCCGGGACTAGTAGTGGCGAGCAGTACGTC.

The chain recombines TRBV5-6 with TRBJ2-2; TRBD2 is a possible D gene (6 bases). This CDR3 contains 15 residues. The germline V gene has CDR1 SGHDT and CDR2 YYEEEE. V was cut by 3 bases and J by 3 bases, with 12 bases left in between. In DNA form, the CDR3 reads TGTGCCAGCAGCTCAGGGTGGGGGGACACCGGGGAGCTGTTTTTT. It encodes CASSSGWGDTGELFF.

This clonotype was counted only a few times. V and J are TRBV10-3 and TRBJ2-7, with D perhaps matching TRBD1 (5 bases). V lost 0 bases and J lost 3, with 12 bases in between. This CDR3 is 15 amino acids long. Germline loops: CDR1 ENHRY, CDR2 SYGVKD. The CDR3 DNA sequence: TGTGCCATCAGTGAGTCAAGGGGAACCCGCTACGAGCAGTACGTC. This gives the protein CAISESRGTRYEQYV.

The chain employs TRBV7-2 and TRBJ2-7; D might be TRBD2 (5 bases). Trimming removed 1 base at V and 5 bases at J, with 9 bases between. CDR3 length: 13 residues. Germline V gene data show CDR1 as SGHTA and CDR2 as FQGNSA. This CDR3 is CASSLERWDEQYF. The DNA of the CDR3 is TGTGCCAGCAGCTTAGAGCGGTGGGACGAGCAGTACTTC. Combining the CDR3 with reference TRBV7-2 and TRBJ2-7 gives the whole variable domain GAGVSQSPSNKVTEKGKDVELRCDPISGHTALYWYRQSLGQGLEFLIYFQGNSAPDKSGLPSDRFSAERTGGSVSTLTIQRTQQEDSAVYLCASSLERWDEQYFGPGTRLTVT.

This clonotype has more than one count but fewer than ten. This chain connects TRBV7-2 to TRBJ1-2; TRBD1 matches 7 bases. The germline V gene has CDR1 SGHTA and CDR2 FQGNSA. V lost 1 base, J lost 7 bases, and 6 bases stayed unmatched. The CDR3 is 14 residues long. CDR3 DNA sequence: TGTGCCAGCAGCTTAGGAGGGGGCGCAGGTGGCTACACCTTC. The encoded protein is CASSLGGGAGGYTF.